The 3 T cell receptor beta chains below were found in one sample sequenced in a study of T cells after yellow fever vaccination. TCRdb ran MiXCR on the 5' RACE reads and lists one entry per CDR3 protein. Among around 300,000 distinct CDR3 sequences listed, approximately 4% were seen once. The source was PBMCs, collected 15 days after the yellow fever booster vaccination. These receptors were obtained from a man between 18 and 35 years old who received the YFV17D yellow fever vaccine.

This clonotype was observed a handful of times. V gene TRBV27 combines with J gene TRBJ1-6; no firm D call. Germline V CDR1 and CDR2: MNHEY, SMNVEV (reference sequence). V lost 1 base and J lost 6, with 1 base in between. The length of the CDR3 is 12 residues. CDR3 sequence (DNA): TGTGCCAGCAGTTTATTTAATTCACCCCTCCACTTT. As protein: CASSLFNSPLHF.

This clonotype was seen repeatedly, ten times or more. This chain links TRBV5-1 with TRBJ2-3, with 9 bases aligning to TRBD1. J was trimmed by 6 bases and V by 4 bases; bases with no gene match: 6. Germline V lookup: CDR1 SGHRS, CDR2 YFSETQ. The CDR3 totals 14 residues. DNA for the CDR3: TGCGCCAGCAGCAAGGACAGGGGTGACGATACGCAGTATTTT. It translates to CASSKDRGDDTQYF.

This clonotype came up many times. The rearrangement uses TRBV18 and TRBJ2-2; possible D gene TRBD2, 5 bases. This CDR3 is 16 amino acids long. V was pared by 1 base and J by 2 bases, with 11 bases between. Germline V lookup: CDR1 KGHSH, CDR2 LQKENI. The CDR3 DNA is TGTGCCAGCTCACCACGGGCAGCGGCTAACACCGGGGAGCTGTTTTTT. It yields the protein CASSPRAAANTGELFF.